This entry lists 24 T cell receptor beta chains sequenced from one sample in a study of T cell responses to AZD1222 COVID-19 vaccine. Generated by immunoSEQ multiplex PCR, the TCRdb table keeps only in-frame clones and is missing some. The sample consists of about 86,000 clones, more than 75% of them appearing once. Sequenced material: peripheral blood, taken 28 days after the second AZD1222 dose. The receptors stem from an adult who received the AZD1222 COVID-19 vaccine.

The chain joins TRBV6-6 to TRBJ1-4; maybe TRBD1 (6 bases). Trimming removed 0 bases from V and 8 bases from J, with 16 bases in between. This CDR3 is built from 16 residues. The V gene's germline CDR1 is MNHNY and CDR2 SVGAGI (reference sequence). The CDR3 region is CASSYSGGGPDEKLFF. CDR3 nucleotides: TGTGCCAGCAGTTACTCAGGGGGTGGGCCCGACGAAAAACTGTTTTTT.

The rearrangement uses TRBV11-3 and TRBJ2-5, with D possibly matching TRBD2 (6 bases). The length of the CDR3 is 16 residues. Germline lookup yields CDR1 SGHNT and CDR2 YENEEA. Trimming pared 5 bases from V and 0 bases from J, leaving 16 bases between. The CDR3, as DNA: TGTGCCAGCAGCGAGGGACTTACAATGTACCAAGAGACCCAGTACTTC. Translating it yields CASSEGLTMYQETQYF.

J is TRBJ2-7 and V is TRBV19; D gene unclear. The V gene's germline CDR1 is LNHDA and CDR2 SQIVND (reference sequence). V shed 4 bases and J shed 2 bases, with 12 bases lying between them. The CDR3 consists of 14 residues. The CDR3 here is CASSTATVPYEQYF. In nucleotides, the CDR3 is TGTGCCAGTAGTACCGCAACAGTCCCCTACGAGCAGTACTTC.

The rearrangement links TRBV6-5 to TRBJ2-5, with D possibly TRBD2 on 5 matching bases. V shed 4 bases and J shed 3 bases, with 9 bases lying between them. Germline values: CDR1 MNHEY, CDR2 SVGAGI. CDR3 length: 13 residues. The CDR3: CASSFGLEETQYF. DNA of the CDR3: TGTGCCAGCAGTTTCGGACTGGAAGAGACCCAGTACTTC.

The rearrangement uses TRBV5-8 and TRBJ1-1; D is unresolved. Germline CDR1 is SGHTS and CDR2 is YDEGEE. V lost 4 bases and J lost 0, with 16 bases in between. The CDR3 sequence is 16 residues long. The chain's CDR3 is CASSRPTTLLNTEAFF. The CDR3 nucleotides read TGTGCCAGCAGCCGCCCTACTACCCTGTTGAACACTGAAGCTTTCTTT.

This chain links TRBV7-2 with TRBJ1-1, with D unclear. Trimming left V 3 bases short and J 3 bases short, with 8 bases between. This CDR3 region has 13 residues. Germline CDR1 is SGHTA and CDR2 is FQGNSA. The CDR3 reads CASSFGRHTEAFF. In nucleotides, the CDR3 is TGTGCCAGCAGCTTCGGCAGACACACTGAAGCTTTCTTT.

CDR3 DNA sequence: TGTGCCAGCAGCTGGGGACTAGCGGGAGTCACCTCCTACGAGCAGTACTTC. Amino acids: CASSWGLAGVTSYEQYF. The chain employs TRBV5-6 and TRBJ2-7; TRBD2 agrees at 14 bases. The V segment lost 3 bases and the J segment 0 bases; nucleotides outside the gene matches: 5. Germline CDR1 is SGHDT and CDR2 is YYEEEE. The CDR3 runs to 17 residues.

The CDR3 DNA is TGTGCCAGCAGGGCGGGACTCCCGTGCGACTTCTATGGCTACACCTTC. It translates to CASRAGLPCDFYGYTF. The chain couples TRBV21-1 to TRBJ1-2. TRBV21-1 is a pseudogene segment. There are 16 residues in the CDR3.

The chain uses TRBV5-8 and TRBJ1-2; D call uncertain. Germline loops: CDR1 SGHTS, CDR2 YDEGEE. Trimming pared 0 bases from V and 0 bases from J, leaving 6 bases between. The CDR3 is 14 amino acids. The CDR3 DNA reads as TGTGCCAGCAGCTTGGGACCCGCTAACTATGGCTACACCTTC. Its protein is CASSLGPANYGYTF. Supplemented by reference TRBV5-8 and TRBJ1-2, the full variable domain reads EAGVTQSPTHLIKTRGQQATLRCSPISGHTSVYWYQQALGLGLQFLLWYDEGEERNRGNFPPRFSGRQFPNYSSELNVNALELEDSALYLCASSLGPANYGYTFGSGTRLTVV.

The gene calls are TRBV7-8 and TRBJ1-1; D remains unclear. The germline V gene has CDR1 SGHVS and CDR2 FQNEAQ. This CDR3 is 14 amino acids long. Trimming stripped 5 bases from V and 3 bases from J, with 13 bases between. The CDR3 coding sequence is TGTGCCAGCAGCCAACTACCCACCTACACTGAAGCTTTCTTT. Its protein is CASSQLPTYTEAFF.

In its sample, this clone was seen a few times. The V call is TRBV7-9, the J call TRBJ2-1; no reliable D call. V lost 5 bases and J 5 bases, leaving 7 bases between the germline ends. CDR3 size: 12 residues. Germline V CDR1 and CDR2: SEHNR, FQNEAQ (reference sequence). CDR3 amino acids: CASSQDDNEQFF. In nucleotides, the CDR3 is TGTGCCAGCAGCCAGGACGACAATGAGCAGTTCTTC.

The V gene is TRBV7-2, the J gene TRBJ2-2; D may be TRBD1 (6 bases). In germline, CDR1 is SGHTA, CDR2 FQGNSA. Between the trimmed V and J ends, which lost 6 bases and 1 base, there was a span of 18 bases. This CDR3 has 17 residues. CDR3 sequence: CASSWGQQGVNTGELFF. DNA for the CDR3: TGTGCCAGCAGTTGGGGTCAACAGGGAGTGAACACCGGGGAGCTGTTTTTT.

The chain links TRBV5-3 to TRBJ1-4; D is unclear. TRBV5-3 is placed among ORFs of uncertain function. This CDR3 spans 17 amino acids. The V and J ends lost 0 bases and 6 bases respectively, with 18 bases between them. The CDR3 region is CARSLEFRTAMDEKLFF. The CDR3 DNA reads as TGTGCCAGAAGCTTGGAGTTTCGGACGGCGATGGATGAAAAACTGTTTTTT.

This clone was found once. The chain carries TRBV9 and TRBJ2-2; a weak D match, TRBD2 (6 bases). This CDR3 has 15 amino acids. Germline CDR1 and CDR2: SGDLS and YYNGEE. Trimming shortened V by 5 bases and J by 2 bases, and 13 bases separated the two germline ends. CDR3 coding DNA: TGTGCCAGCAGTATGGGGGGACCAAACACCGGGGAGCTGTTTTTT. Its protein is CASSMGGPNTGELFF.

The CDR3 region has the DNA TGCGGCAGGGGAGGAACCGGGGAGCTGTTTTTT. This translates into CGRGGTGELFF. This chain joins TRBV29-1 and TRBJ2-2, with D possibly being TRBD1 or TRBD2 (6 bases each). This CDR3 has 11 residues. Germline lookup yields CDR1 SQVTM and CDR2 ANQGSEA.

The CDR3 spells CASSQDRDYGYTF. For the CDR3, the DNA is TGTGCCAGCAGTCAAGACAGGGACTATGGCTACACCTTC. The V and J genes are TRBV27 and TRBJ1-2; 7 bases agree with TRBD1. The V segment lost 5 bases and the J segment 3 bases; nucleotides outside the gene matches: 3. Germline assignment: CDR1 MNHEY and CDR2 SMNVEV (reference sequence). This CDR3 has 13 residues.

The gene calls are TRBV6-5 and TRBJ1-3; a possible D gene is TRBD1 (5 bases). V was clipped by 0 bases and J by 7 bases, with 13 bases between them. This CDR3 spans 15 amino acids. CDR1 MNHEY and CDR2 SVGAGI come from the germline V gene. This CDR3 reads CASSYSPGLGNTIYF. CDR3 bases: TGTGCCAGCAGTTACTCGCCGGGGCTTGGGAACACCATATATTTT.

The chain carries TRBV11-2 and TRBJ1-1, with a weak D call TRBD1 (5 bases). The CDR3 has 14 residues. The ends were cut back, 1 base at V and 6 bases at J, with 12 bases in the middle. Germline lookup yields CDR1 SGHAT and CDR2 FQNNGV. This CDR3 is CASSLVGRDSEAFF. Here the CDR3 DNA reads TGTGCCAGCAGCTTAGTGGGCAGGGACTCTGAAGCTTTCTTT.

This chain joins TRBV28 and TRBJ1-1, with D possibly matching TRBD1 (6 bases). Germline CDR1 MDHEN, CDR2 SYDVKM. This CDR3 has 16 amino acids. V was clipped by 2 bases and J by 5 bases, with 18 bases between them. The CDR3, as DNA: TGTGCCAGCAGTTTAGGTAGAGGCGGGGGGCGAACTGAAGCTTTCTTT. This translates into CASSLGRGGGRTEAFF.

The chain couples TRBV6-2 or TRBV6-3 to TRBJ2-3; D is uncertain. CDR3 length equals 12 residues. Trimming removed 4 bases at V and 1 base at J, with 3 bases between. The germline gives CDR1 MNHEY, CDR2 SVGEGT. The CDR3 sequence: CASSSGTDTQYF. Written as DNA, the CDR3 is TGTGCCAGCAGTTCCGGCACAGATACGCAGTATTTT.

This clone was recorded only once. The rearrangement links TRBV10-1 to TRBJ2-5, with TRBD2 identical over 11 bases. Germline-derived CDR1 and CDR2 are WNHNN and SYGVQD (reference sequence). The CDR3 totals 15 residues. Germline trimming cut 2 bases from V and 1 base from J; bases unmatched to any gene: 0. The CDR3 here is CASSEGTSGQETQYF. DNA for the CDR3: TGCGCCAGCAGTGAGGGGACTAGCGGCCAAGAGACCCAGTACTTC.

This sequence joins TRBV6-1 and TRBJ2-5; D might be TRBD2 (5 bases). V lost 1 base and J 3 bases, leaving 21 bases between the germline ends. CDR1 and CDR2 from the germline V gene are MNHNS and SASEGT. The CDR3 consists of 18 residues. The CDR3 is CASSEDRRSPVVEETQYF. CDR3 nucleotides: TGTGCCAGCAGTGAAGATAGGAGGAGTCCGGTGGTAGAAGAGACCCAGTACTTC.

The rearrangement links TRBV28 to TRBJ1-3; D is unclear. This CDR3 spans 14 amino acids. Germline CDR1 and CDR2: MDHEN and SYDVKM. Trimming stripped 2 bases from V and 1 base from J, with 6 bases between. CDR3: CASSLEGSGNTIYF. The CDR3 DNA reads TGTGCCAGCAGTTTAGAAGGATCTGGAAACACCATATATTTT.

The chain carries TRBV5-1 and TRBJ1-1, with unresolved D. This CDR3 has 13 amino acids. V gave up 4 bases and J gave up 1 base, with 8 bases separating them. Per the germline V gene, CDR1 is SGHRS and CDR2 is YFSETQ. CDR3 protein: CASSRNRNTEAFF. The CDR3 coding sequence is TGCGCCAGCAGCCGTAACAGGAACACTGAAGCTTTCTTT.